One sample yielded the 20 T cell receptor beta chains listed below, sequenced in a study of T cell repertoires in cytomegalovirus infection. TCRdb independently ran MiXCR on the reads; one entry per CDR3 protein. The sample shows 70,000 to 85,000 distinct CDR3 sequences, roughly 39% of them seen only once. These receptors' targets are unknown. The sequencing here drew on CD8+ T cells from cultured PBMCs, taken from culture after CMV antigen stimulation. All receptors derive from a human donor in good health (CMV status not recorded). Some clones in this sample may be carry-over from other donors' samples.

This clonotype was detected only a few times. V usage is TRBV29-1 and J usage is TRBJ2-1; 10 bases align to TRBD1. J was trimmed by 1 base and V by 7 bases; bases with no gene match: 13. Germline loops: CDR1 SQVTM, CDR2 ANQGSEA. There are 17 residues in the CDR3. The CDR3 DNA reads as TGCAGCGGACAGGGGGCGCAGGCTGGTGAGTCCTACAATGAGCAGTTCTTC. As protein: CSGQGAQAGESYNEQFF.

The rearrangement links TRBV29-1 to TRBJ2-1; TRBD2 is a possible D gene (7 bases). The CDR3 has 17 amino acids. In germline, CDR1 is SQVTM, CDR2 ANQGSEA. V shed 2 bases and J shed 2 bases, with 19 bases lying between them. CDR3 coding DNA: TGCAGCGTTGAATACCTAGGGGGGGCCCAAGCCTACAATGAGCAGTTCTTC. This encodes CSVEYLGGAQAYNEQFF.

This chain's CDR3 is CASSPSGQDTGELFF. In DNA, the CDR3 is TGTGCCAGCAGCCCCTCGGGACAAGACACCGGGGAGCTGTTTTTT. The chain couples TRBV5-4 to TRBJ2-2, with a possible D match to TRBD1 (6 bases). This CDR3 has 15 amino acids. Germline CDR1 SGHNT, CDR2 YYREEE (reference sequence). Trimming left V 4 bases short and J 3 bases short, with 13 bases between. The whole variable domain, filled in from reference TRBV5-4 and TRBJ2-2, reads ETGVTQSPTHLIKTRGQQVTLRCSSQSGHNTVSWYQQALGQGPQFIFQYYREEENGRGNFPPRFSGLQFPNYSSELNVNALELDDSALYLCASSPSGQDTGELFFGEGSRLTVL.

As concerns this clonotype: At one of its ends the junction is not consistent with the germline gene, which may arise from a read error. This rearrangement joins TRBV28 to TRBJ2-5; TRBD2 agrees at 10 bases. The CDR3 is 16 residues long. Germline V lookup: CDR1 MDHEN, CDR2 SYDVKM. Here the CDR3 reads CASSPVAGGKKDTQYF. The CDR3 DNA is TGTGCCAGCAGTCCGGTAGCGGGGGGCAAAAAAGATACCCAGTACTTC.

In this sample, this clonotype turned up once. J is TRBJ2-7 and V is TRBV12-3 or TRBV12-4; weak D call: TRBD1 (6 bases). With 3 bases removed from V and 0 bases from J, the gap between germline ends came to 21 bases. The CDR3 extends over 18 amino acids. The chain's CDR3 is CASSFMVAGELFSYEQYF. In DNA, the CDR3 is TGTGCCAGCAGTTTCATGGTAGCAGGGGAGCTCTTCTCCTACGAGCAGTACTTC.

The chain has TRBV27 and TRBJ1-2; possible D gene TRBD1, 5 bases. Per the germline V gene, CDR1 is MNHEY and CDR2 is SMNVEV (reference sequence). This CDR3 region has 15 residues. Trimming pared 0 bases from V and 4 bases from J, leaving 12 bases between. The CDR3: CASSLSRGGGYGYTF. CDR3 nucleotide sequence: TGTGCCAGCAGTTTATCGAGGGGAGGAGGCTATGGCTACACCTTC.

The V call is TRBV10-3, the J call TRBJ2-2, with D tentatively TRBD1 (6 bases). V lost 4 bases and J lost 0, with 15 bases in between. Germline CDR1 and CDR2: ENHRY and SYGVKD. The CDR3 sequence is 17 residues long. The CDR3 DNA follows: TGTGCCATCAGTGGAGAAAGGACAGTCGCGAACACCGGGGAGCTGTTTTTT. Protein sequence: CAISGERTVANTGELFF.

V is TRBV4-3 and J is TRBJ2-1; D is undetermined. CDR1 is LGHNA, CDR2 YSLEER, per germline. The CDR3 totals 16 residues. V lost 5 bases and J 0 bases, leaving 14 bases between the germline ends. The CDR3 is CASSSRLSDSYNEQFF. The CDR3 nucleotides read TGCGCCAGCAGCTCCAGACTCTCCGACTCCTACAATGAGCAGTTCTTC.

This chain connects TRBV7-2 to TRBJ1-6; D gene unclear. CDR3 length: 15 residues. The V end was cut by 7 bases, the J end by 0 bases, with 10 bases between. CDR1 and CDR2 (germline): SGHTA, FQGNSA. The CDR3 sequence: CASTLMLSYNSPLHF. CDR3 sequence (DNA): TGTGCCAGCACCCTAATGCTCTCCTATAATTCACCCCTCCACTTT.

Comments on this clonotype: One end of the junction does not line up with germline, which may come from a read error. The chain couples TRBV7-6 to TRBJ1-1; D not resolved. Germline CDR1 and CDR2: SGHVS and FNYEAQ. The CDR3 sequence is 13 residues long. The CDR3, as DNA: TGTGCTAGCAGCTTGTTCAAGAACACTGAAGCTTTCTTT. This gives the protein CASSLFKNTEAFF.

The chain carries TRBV7-2 and TRBJ2-2; the D gene is possibly TRBD1 (5 bases). V was cut by 3 bases and J by 0 bases, with 11 bases left in between. CDR1 SGHTA and CDR2 FQGNSA come from the germline V gene. This CDR3 contains 16 residues. The CDR3 nucleotides read TGTGCCAGCAGCTTTCCCCCAGGGACGAACACCGGGGAGCTGTTTTTT. Its translation: CASSFPPGTNTGELFF. The whole variable domain, filled in from reference TRBV7-2 and TRBJ2-2, reads GAGVSQSPSNKVTEKGKDVELRCDPISGHTALYWYRQSLGQGLEFLIYFQGNSAPDKSGLPSDRFSAERTGGSVSTLTIQRTQQEDSAVYLCASSFPPGTNTGELFFGEGSRLTVL.

This clonotype was detected only a few times. The rearrangement uses TRBV7-9 and TRBJ2-3; 9 positions agree with TRBD1. The CDR3 is made up of 15 amino acids. Germline V gene data show CDR1 as SEHNR and CDR2 as FQNEAQ (reference sequence). V dropped 5 bases and J dropped 2; count of bases not matched to a gene: 5. In DNA form, the CDR3 reads TGTGCCAGCAGCCCCCGGGACAGGGACACAGATACGCAGTATTTT. It specifies CASSPRDRDTDTQYF.

This clonotype was counted many times. V usage is TRBV7-9 and J usage is TRBJ1-1, with no clear D. Per the germline V gene, CDR1 is SEHNR and CDR2 is FQNEAQ (reference sequence). Trimming cost V 2 bases and J 1 base, with 17 bases left between them. The CDR3 extends over 17 amino acids. The CDR3 nucleotides are TGTGCCAGCAGCTTACGTAGAGGGTTGATTGGGAACACTGAAGCTTTCTTT. Residues: CASSLRRGLIGNTEAFF.

This clonotype was picked up a small number of times. The CDR3 loop reads CASSPNYRTGGRQMIQYF. The CDR3, as DNA: TGTGCCAGCAGTCCAAACTATAGGACAGGAGGGAGGCAAATGATTCAGTACTTC. The V and J genes are TRBV25-1 and TRBJ2-4; a possible D gene is TRBD1 (7 bases). Germline CDR1 and CDR2: MGHDK and SYGVNS. The V end lost 5 bases, the J end lost 10 bases, and 30 bases lay between the germline ends. The CDR3 is made up of 18 amino acids.

The chain couples TRBV12-3 or TRBV12-4 to TRBJ2-1, with 9 nucleotides matching TRBD1. V lost 5 bases, J lost 9 bases, and 8 bases stayed unmatched. This CDR3 spans 14 amino acids. The CDR3 here is CASSPGTGLVEQFF. The CDR3 DNA is TGTGCCAGCAGTCCCGGGACAGGGCTCGTTGAGCAGTTCTTC.

This clonotype has only a few counts. The CDR3 protein is CASSGGNKGASSGNTIYF. In DNA form, the CDR3 reads TGTGCCAGCAGCGGGGGGAACAAGGGGGCGAGCTCTGGAAACACCATATATTTT. The chain carries TRBV11-2 and TRBJ1-3, with TRBD1 matching 7 bases. V lost 5 bases and J lost 0; bases outside the gene matches: 13. The CDR3 consists of 18 residues. Germline V CDR1 and CDR2: SGHAT, FQNNGV.

DNA of the CDR3: TGTGCCAGCAGCTTGGCGGGAACCAAGACCTACGAGCAGTACTTC. Its translation is CASSLAGTKTYEQYF. The chain has TRBV7-9 and TRBJ2-7, with D perhaps TRBD2 (6 bases). In germline, CDR1 is SEHNR, CDR2 FQNEAQ (reference sequence). The V end was cut by 3 bases, the J end by 2 bases, with 14 bases between. The CDR3 runs to 15 residues.

This clonotype turned up a few times. The chain couples TRBV7-8 to TRBJ1-2, with TRBD1 identical over 7 bases. V shed 5 bases, J shed 8 bases, and the junction held 8 bases outside the gene matches. There are 13 residues in the CDR3. Germline values: CDR1 SGHVS, CDR2 FQNEAQ. CDR3 nucleotides: TGTGCCAGCAGCCCTGACAGGGTACGAGGCTACACCTTC. Residues: CASSPDRVRGYTF.

The gene calls are TRBV5-1 and TRBJ2-1; 9 bases fit TRBD2. CDR3 length: 15 amino acids. Trimming at V came to 0 bases and at J to 5 bases, leaving 3 bases not matched to a gene. Germline V gene data show CDR1 as SGHRS and CDR2 as YFSETQ. In DNA, the CDR3 is TGCGCCAGCAGCTTGGGACTAGCGGACCACAATGAGCAGTTCTTC. It translates to CASSLGLADHNEQFF.

CDR3 DNA: TGTGCCAGCAGCGTAGATCAGGACCCATTGGGGCCCCAGCATTTT. Its translation: CASSVDQDPLGPQHF. J is TRBJ1-5 and V is TRBV9, with D unresolved. Per the germline V gene, CDR1 is SGDLS and CDR2 is YYNGEE. Trimming cost V 0 bases and J 9 bases, with 16 bases left between them. The CDR3 spans 15 residues.